Listed below are T cell receptor beta chains from one sample, sequenced in a study of OX40 agonist ivuxolimab in advanced cancers. TCRdb's table, derived via immunoSEQ multiplex PCR, lists solely in-frame clones and lacks some. This repertoire shows roughly 69,000 clones, about 91% found once; its top ten account for 0.8% to 1.2%. The sample in question was CD4+ or CD8+ T cells sorted from blood, obtained in a trial of the OX40 agonist ivuxolimab. The receptor source for this set is an adult with an advanced solid tumor such as melanoma, head and neck, liver or kidney cancer. The CDR3 runs from the conserved cysteine through the conserved F or W. The D gene is left open where the match is weak. Only some rows state a clone size, as once, few, many or a class for expanded clones.

D	J	V	size	CDR3	DNA
TRBD1	TRBJ1-1	TRBV7-9	NA	CASSLATGGAFF	TGTGCCAGCAGCCTTGCGACAGGGGGAGCTTTCTTT
NA	TRBJ1-5	TRBV11-1	NA	CASSLGTNQPQHF	TGTGCCAGCAGCTTAGGCACCAATCAGCCCCAGCATTTT
NA	TRBJ1-2	TRBV5-5	NA	CASTPGAGGNYGYTF	TGTGCCAGCACCCCCGGAGCGGGAGGGAACTATGGCTACACCTTC
TRBD2	TRBJ2-1	TRBV2	NA	CASSRGLAGGGNEQFF	TGTGCCAGCAGTAGGGGACTAGCGGGAGGGGGCAATGAGCAGTTCTTC
NA	TRBJ2-4	TRBV2	NA	CASSEAEKIQYF	TGTGCCAGCAGTGAAGCTGAAAAGATTCAGTACTTC
TRBD1	TRBJ2-5	TRBV29-1	once	CSVGGQGEETQYF	TGCAGCGTTGGGGGACAGGGGGAAGAGACCCAGTACTTC
NA	TRBJ1-5	TRBV6-1	NA	CASSREREHNQPQHF	TGTGCCAGCTCCAGAGAGAGGGAGCACAATCAGCCCCAGCATTTT
TRBD1	TRBJ2-5	TRBV29-1	few	CSVDFTGGETQYF	TGCAGCGTTGATTTCACAGGGGGGGAGACCCAGTACTTC
NA	TRBJ1-3	TRBV18	NA	CASSPVPDTAGGTIYF	TGTGCCAGCTCACCTGTCCCAGACACGGCCGGTGGCACCATATATTTT
NA	TRBJ1-1	TRBV27	NA	CASSSIQVVEAFF	TGTGCCAGCAGTTCAATACAGGTGGTTGAAGCTTTCTTT
NA	TRBJ2-7	TRBV7-9	few	CASGTETYEQYF	TGTGCCAGCGGTACAGAGACCTACGAGCAGTACTTC
TRBD2	TRBJ2-1	TRBV5-1	NA	CASSPRGGTSENEQFF	TGCGCCAGCAGCCCCCGGGGTGGGACTAGCGAGAATGAGCAGTTCTTC
TRBD1	TRBJ2-7	TRBV6-5	NA	CASSYSGQGAYEQYF	TGTGCCAGCAGTTATTCGGGACAGGGGGCTTACGAGCAGTACTTC
NA	TRBJ1-2	TRBV9	NA	CASSVVGNYGYTF	TGTGCCAGCAGCGTAGTCGGAAACTATGGCTACACCTTC
NA	TRBJ2-5	TRBV27	NA	CASSFFPFRAQETQYF	TGTGCCAGCAGTTTCTTTCCATTTCGGGCTCAAGAGACCCAGTACTTC
TRBD2	TRBJ2-5	TRBV5-4	NA	CASSLARGSGPETQYF	TGTGCCAGCAGCTTGGCTCGGGGTAGCGGGCCAGAGACCCAGTACTTC
NA	TRBJ2-3	TRBV7-9	NA	CASSSTVDTQYF	TGTGCCAGCAGCTCCACCGTAGATACGCAGTATTTT
NA	TRBJ2-7	TRBV7-9	NA	CASSLVNPGFSYEQYF	TGTGCCAGCAGCTTGGTCAACCCGGGATTTTCCTACGAGCAGTACTTC
NA	TRBJ2-7	TRBV10-2	NA	CASRDTTTYEQYF	TGCGCCAGCAGGGACACTACTACCTACGAGCAGTACTTC
TRBD1	TRBJ2-1	TRBV5-1	NA	CASSLGQGGYNEQFF	TGCGCCAGCAGCTTAGGACAGGGGGGCTACAATGAGCAGTTCTTC
TRBD1	TRBJ2-3	TRBV6-6	NA	CASLGYVGGSGTQYF	TGTGCCAGCCTGGGTTATGTAGGGGGCAGCGGTACGCAGTATTTT
NA	TRBJ1-6	TRBV7-2	few	CASSAGRGIDSPLHF	TGTGCCAGCAGCGCCGGTCGGGGGATTGATTCACCCCTCCACTTT
NA	TRBJ1-1	TRBV6-1	NA	CASSGPGWATEAFF	TGTGCCAGCAGTGGTCCAGGGTGGGCCACTGAAGCTTTCTTT
NA	TRBJ2-7	TRBV6-5	once	CASSALYEQYF	TGTGCCAGCAGTGCCCTTTACGAGCAGTACTTC
NA	TRBJ2-7	TRBV27	NA	CASSLLGRGGVQYF	TGTGCCAGCAGTTTACTCGGTAGGGGTGGTGTGCAGTACTTC
TRBD1	TRBJ1-4	TRBV5-1	NA	CASSYGQVTANEKLFF	TGCGCCAGCAGTTATGGACAGGTTACGGCTAATGAAAAACTGTTTTTT
NA	TRBJ2-2	TRBV5-1	NA	CASSPTRSTGHTGELFF	TGCGCCAGCAGCCCTACCCGATCGACAGGACACACCGGGGAGCTGTTTTTT
NA	TRBJ2-1	TRBV2	NA	CASSEQSGSEQFF	TGTGCCAGCAGTGAACAGAGCGGCAGCGAGCAGTTCTTC
TRBD1	TRBJ2-7	TRBV2	NA	CASRAGQGRYEQYF	TGTGCCAGCAGGGCAGGACAGGGGCGGTACGAGCAGTACTTC
TRBD1	TRBJ2-7	TRBV10-3	NA	CAISSGTGVYEQYF	TGTGCCATCAGCTCCGGGACAGGGGTCTACGAGCAGTACTTC
NA	TRBJ2-5	TRBV7-9	NA	CASSLGTPETQYF	TGTGCCAGCAGCTTAGGCACCCCGGAGACCCAGTACTTC
NA	TRBJ2-3	TRBV5-1	once	CASSSGTLALSDTQYF	TGCGCCAGCAGCTCGGGGACTCTAGCCTTGTCAGATACGCAGTATTTT
NA	TRBJ2-1	TRBV11-3	NA	CASSFEGDPYNEQFF	TGTGCCAGCAGCTTTGAGGGGGACCCCTACAATGAGCAGTTCTTC
NA	TRBJ2-2	TRBV11-2	NA	CASSLAGYTAGELFF	TGTGCCAGCAGCTTAGCTGGCTACACGGCCGGGGAGCTGTTTTTT
NA	TRBJ2-5	TRBV5-1	NA	CASSLDLYQETQYF	TGCGCCAGCAGCTTGGATTTGTACCAAGAGACCCAGTACTTC
TRBD1	TRBJ2-7	TRBV10-1	NA	CASSGQGADEQYF	TGCGCCAGCAGTGGTCAGGGGGCCGACGAGCAGTACTTC
TRBD1	TRBJ1-2	TRBV6-5	once	CASRNVIDRGGYTF	TGTGCCAGCAGAAACGTTATTGACAGGGGTGGCTACACCTTC
NA	TRBJ1-5	TRBV6-6	once	CASSPMRGGLTPQHF	TGTGCCAGCAGTCCCATGAGGGGAGGCTTAACGCCCCAGCATTTT
NA	TRBJ1-5	TRBV6-1	NA	CASSGVTGAPFF	TGTGCCAGCAGTGGTGTAACGGGGGCGCCGTTTTTT
TRBD1	TRBJ1-2	TRBV27	few	CASRTGGDYGYTF	TGTGCCAGCAGAACAGGGGGTGACTATGGCTACACCTTC
TRBD1	TRBJ2-5	TRBV6-5	NA	CASSSSGTAVQETQYF	TGTGCCAGCAGTTCGTCCGGGACAGCCGTCCAAGAGACCCAGTACTTC
NA	TRBJ2-3	TRBV5-8	NA	CASSLGDRRLTDTQYF	TGTGCCAGCAGCTTGGGGGACCGGAGGTTAACAGATACGCAGTATTTT
TRBD1	TRBJ1-4	TRBV6-5	NA	CASSYTGQGGEKLFF	TGTGCCAGCAGTTACACAGGACAGGGAGGCGAAAAACTGTTTTTT
TRBD2	TRBJ2-7	TRBV5-4	NA	CASSPIAGGNEQYF	TGTGCCAGCAGCCCCATAGCGGGGGGTAACGAGCAGTACTTC
NA	TRBJ1-1	TRBV28	NA	CASSPGRREAFF	TGTGCCAGCAGTCCCGGACGGCGAGAAGCTTTCTTT
TRBD1	TRBJ2-2	TRBV5-1	NA	CASSPGQGNGLVGGSTGELFF	TGCGCCAGCAGCCCCGGACAGGGGAACGGCCTTGTCGGCGGGAGTACCGGGGAGCTGTTTTTT
TRBD1	TRBJ1-6	TRBV18	NA	CASSRLPTGSNSPLHF	TGTGCCAGCTCGCGACTGCCGACAGGGAGTAATTCACCCCTCCACTTT
NA	TRBJ2-3	TRBV18	NA	CASSPGFIKERTPLTDTQYF	TGTGCCAGCTCACCGGGGTTCATTAAGGAGCGGACCCCCCTAACAGATACGCAGTATTTT